The sample holds many counts of the clone carrying this T cell receptor (beta chain). Its antigen is as yet unknown. Amplified regions were TCR beta CDR3 sequences from RNA transcripts. A first-round RT-PCR of the TCR CDR3 used the HTBI primer set. TCRdb re-analysed the multiplex PCR reads in MiXCR, keeping a single row per CDR3 protein. There are approximately 700,000 distinct CDR3 sequences in the sample; around 15% occur only once, and around 8% lies in the top ten. This specimen comes from a study of T cells in Graves' hyperthyroidism and ophthalmopathy. Study observations and caveats: In the analysis, a 13 V-J model separated ophthalmopathy from stable hyperthyroidism.

This CDR3 is built from 14 residues. CDR1 SGHVS and CDR2 FQNEAQ come from the germline V gene. V was pared by 4 bases and J by 6 bases, with 2 bases of the junction left unmatched. The TCR originated in a man aged 18 to 30 with Graves' hyperthyroidism. The rearrangement joins TRBV7-8 to TRBJ2-1, with 11 positions matching TRBD1. Sample: blood. Written as DNA, the CDR3 is TGTGCCAGCAGCTCCGGGACAGGGGGCAATGAGCAGTTCTTC. Its protein is CASSSGTGGNEQFF.